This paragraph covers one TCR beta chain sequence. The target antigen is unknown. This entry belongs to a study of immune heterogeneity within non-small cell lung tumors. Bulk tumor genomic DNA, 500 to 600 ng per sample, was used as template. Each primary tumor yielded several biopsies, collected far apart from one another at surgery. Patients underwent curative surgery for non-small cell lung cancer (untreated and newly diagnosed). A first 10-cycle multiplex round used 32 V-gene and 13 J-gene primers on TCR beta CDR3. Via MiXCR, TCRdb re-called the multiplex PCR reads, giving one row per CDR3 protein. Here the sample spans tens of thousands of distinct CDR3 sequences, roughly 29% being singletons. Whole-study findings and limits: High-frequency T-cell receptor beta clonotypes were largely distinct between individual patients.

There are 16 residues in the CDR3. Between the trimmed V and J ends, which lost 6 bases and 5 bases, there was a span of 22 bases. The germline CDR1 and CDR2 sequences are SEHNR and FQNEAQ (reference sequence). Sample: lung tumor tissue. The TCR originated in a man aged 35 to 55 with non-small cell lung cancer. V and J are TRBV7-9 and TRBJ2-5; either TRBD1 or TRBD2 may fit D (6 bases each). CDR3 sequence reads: CASRSDGGPRGETQYF. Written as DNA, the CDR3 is TGTGCCAGCAGGTCCGACGGGGGCCCACGGGGGGAGACCCAGTACTTC. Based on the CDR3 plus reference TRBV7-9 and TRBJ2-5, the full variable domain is DTGVSQNPRHKITKRGQNVTFRCDPISEHNRLYWYRQTLGQGPEFLTYFQNEAQLEKSRLLSDRFSAERPKGSFSTLEIQRTEQGDSAMYLCASRSDGGPRGETQYFGPGTRLLVL.